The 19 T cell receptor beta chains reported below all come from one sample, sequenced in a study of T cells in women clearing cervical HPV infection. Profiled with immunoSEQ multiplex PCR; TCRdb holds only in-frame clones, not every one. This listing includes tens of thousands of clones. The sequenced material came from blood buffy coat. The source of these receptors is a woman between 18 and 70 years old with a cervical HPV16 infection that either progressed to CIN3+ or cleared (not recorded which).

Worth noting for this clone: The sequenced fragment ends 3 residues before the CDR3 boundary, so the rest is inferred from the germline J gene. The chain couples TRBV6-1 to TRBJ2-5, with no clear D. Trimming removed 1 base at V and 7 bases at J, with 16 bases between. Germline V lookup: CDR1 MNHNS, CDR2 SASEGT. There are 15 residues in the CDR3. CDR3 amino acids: CASSEGAVVRGTQYF. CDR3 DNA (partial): TGTGCCAGCAGTGAAGGGGCAGTGGTGAGAGGGACC.

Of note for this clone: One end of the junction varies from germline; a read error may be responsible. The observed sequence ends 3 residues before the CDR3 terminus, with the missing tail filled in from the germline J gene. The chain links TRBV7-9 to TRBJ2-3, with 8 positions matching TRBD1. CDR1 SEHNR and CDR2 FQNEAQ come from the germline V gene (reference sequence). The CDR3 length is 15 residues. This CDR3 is CASSLTGDSTGTQYF. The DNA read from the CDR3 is TGTGCCAGCAGCTTGACAGGGGATTCCACAGGTACG. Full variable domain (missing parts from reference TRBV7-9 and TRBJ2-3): DTGVSQNPRHKITKRGQNVTFRCDPISEHNRLYWYRQTLGQGPEFLTYFQNEAQLEKSRLLSDRFSAERPKGSFSTLEIQRTEQGDSAMYLCASSLTGDSTGTQYFGPGTRLTVL.

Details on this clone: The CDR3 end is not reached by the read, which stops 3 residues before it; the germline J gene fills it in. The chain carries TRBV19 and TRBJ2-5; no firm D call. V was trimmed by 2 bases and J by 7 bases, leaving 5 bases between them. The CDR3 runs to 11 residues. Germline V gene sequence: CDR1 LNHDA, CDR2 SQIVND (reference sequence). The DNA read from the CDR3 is TGTGCCAGTAGTATAAGAGGGACC. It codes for CASSIRGT. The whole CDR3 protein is CASSIRGTQYF. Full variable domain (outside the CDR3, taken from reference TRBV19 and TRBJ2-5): DGGITQSPKYLFRKEGQNVTLSCEQNLNHDAMYWYRQDPGQGLRLIYYSQIVNDFQKGDIAEGYSVSREKKESFPLTVTSAQKNPTAFYLCASSIRGTQYFGPGTRLLVL.

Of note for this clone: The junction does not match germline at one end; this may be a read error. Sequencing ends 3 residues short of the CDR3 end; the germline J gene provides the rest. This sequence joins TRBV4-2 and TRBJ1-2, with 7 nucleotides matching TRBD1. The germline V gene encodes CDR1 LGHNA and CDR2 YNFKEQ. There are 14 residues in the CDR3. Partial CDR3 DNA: TGCGCCAGCAGCCTAGACAGGGCTAACTATGGC. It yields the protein CASSLDRANYG. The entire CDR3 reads CASSLDRANYGYTF.

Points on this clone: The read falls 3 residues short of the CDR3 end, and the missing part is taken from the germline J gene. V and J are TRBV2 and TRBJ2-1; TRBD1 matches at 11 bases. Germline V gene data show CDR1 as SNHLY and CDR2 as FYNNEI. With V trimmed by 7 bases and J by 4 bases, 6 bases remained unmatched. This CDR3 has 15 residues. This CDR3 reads CASNPGTGGYNEQFF. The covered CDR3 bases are TGTGCCAGCAACCCCGGGACAGGGGGGTACAATGAG.

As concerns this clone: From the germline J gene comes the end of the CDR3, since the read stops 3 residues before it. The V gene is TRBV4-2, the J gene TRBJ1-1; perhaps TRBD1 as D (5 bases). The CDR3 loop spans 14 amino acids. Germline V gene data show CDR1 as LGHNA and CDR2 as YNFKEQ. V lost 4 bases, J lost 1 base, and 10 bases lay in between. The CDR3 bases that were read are TGTGCCAGCAGCCGATTGGGGGGGAACACTGAA. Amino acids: CASSRLGGNTE. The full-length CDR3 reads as CASSRLGGNTEAFF.

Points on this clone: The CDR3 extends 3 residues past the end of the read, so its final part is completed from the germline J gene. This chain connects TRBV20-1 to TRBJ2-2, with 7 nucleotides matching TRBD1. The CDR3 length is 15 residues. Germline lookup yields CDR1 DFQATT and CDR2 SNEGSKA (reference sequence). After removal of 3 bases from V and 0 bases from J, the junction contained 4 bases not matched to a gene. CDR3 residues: CSASRQGANTGELFF. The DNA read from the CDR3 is TGCAGTGCTAGCAGACAGGGCGCGAACACCGGGGAG.

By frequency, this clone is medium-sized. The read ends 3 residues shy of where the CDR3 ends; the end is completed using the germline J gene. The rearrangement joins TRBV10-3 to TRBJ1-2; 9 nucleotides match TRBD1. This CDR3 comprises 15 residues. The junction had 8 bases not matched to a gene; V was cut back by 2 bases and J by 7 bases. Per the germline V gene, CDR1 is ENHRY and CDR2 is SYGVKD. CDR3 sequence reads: CAISEGQGNYVGYTF. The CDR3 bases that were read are TGTGCCATCAGTGAGGGACAGGGGAACTATGTTGGC.

The CDR3 bases that were read are TGTGCCAGCAGTGACAGTTTAGCGGGGTTTCAAGAGACC. Encoded protein: CASSDSLAGFQET. The whole CDR3 protein reads CASSDSLAGFQETQYF. The V and J genes are TRBV2 and TRBJ2-5; 8 positions match TRBD2. From the germline J gene comes the end of the CDR3, since the read stops 3 residues before it. V lost 3 bases to trimming and J lost 2 bases; unmatched junction nucleotides: 8. Germline V gene data show CDR1 as SNHLY and CDR2 as FYNNEI. CDR3 length equals 16 residues.

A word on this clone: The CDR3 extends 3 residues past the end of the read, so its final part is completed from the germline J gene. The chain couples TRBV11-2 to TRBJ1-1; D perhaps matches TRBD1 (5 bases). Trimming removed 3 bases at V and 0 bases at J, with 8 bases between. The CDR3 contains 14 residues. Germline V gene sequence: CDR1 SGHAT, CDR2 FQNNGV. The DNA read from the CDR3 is TGTGCCAGCAGCTTTGGAGGGGTGAACACTGAA. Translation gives CASSFGGVNTE. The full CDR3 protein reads CASSFGGVNTEAFF.

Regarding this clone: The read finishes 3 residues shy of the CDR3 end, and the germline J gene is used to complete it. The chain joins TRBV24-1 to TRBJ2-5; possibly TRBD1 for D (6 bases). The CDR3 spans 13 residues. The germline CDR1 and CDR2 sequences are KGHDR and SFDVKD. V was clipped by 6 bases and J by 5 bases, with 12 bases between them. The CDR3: CATSSTGWETQYF. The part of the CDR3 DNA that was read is TGTGCCACCAGTTCCACAGGGTGGGAGACC.

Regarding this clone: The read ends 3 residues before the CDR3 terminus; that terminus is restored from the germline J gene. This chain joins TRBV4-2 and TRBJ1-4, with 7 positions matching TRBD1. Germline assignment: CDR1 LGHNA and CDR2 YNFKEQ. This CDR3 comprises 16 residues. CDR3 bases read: TGTGCCAGCAGCCAAGATCGCGTGACAGGGAATTCACCA. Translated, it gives CASSQDRVTGNSP. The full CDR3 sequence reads CASSQDRVTGNSPLFF.

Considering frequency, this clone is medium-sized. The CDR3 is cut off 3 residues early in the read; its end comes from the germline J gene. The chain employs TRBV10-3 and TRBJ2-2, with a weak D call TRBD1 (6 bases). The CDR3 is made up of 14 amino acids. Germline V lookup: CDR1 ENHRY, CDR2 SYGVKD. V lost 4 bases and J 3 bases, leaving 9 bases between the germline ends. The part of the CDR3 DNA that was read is TGTGCCATCAGTGGGCAGGGGTACACCGGGGAG. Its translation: CAISGQGYTGE. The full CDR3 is CAISGQGYTGELFF.

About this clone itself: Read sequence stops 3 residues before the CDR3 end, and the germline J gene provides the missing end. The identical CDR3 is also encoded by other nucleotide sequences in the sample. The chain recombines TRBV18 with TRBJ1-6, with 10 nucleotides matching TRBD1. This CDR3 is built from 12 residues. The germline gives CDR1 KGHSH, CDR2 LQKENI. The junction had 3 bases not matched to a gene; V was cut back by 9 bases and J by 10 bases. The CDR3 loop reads CASGTGESPLHF. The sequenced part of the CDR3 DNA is TGTGCCAGTGGGACAGGGGAATCACCC.

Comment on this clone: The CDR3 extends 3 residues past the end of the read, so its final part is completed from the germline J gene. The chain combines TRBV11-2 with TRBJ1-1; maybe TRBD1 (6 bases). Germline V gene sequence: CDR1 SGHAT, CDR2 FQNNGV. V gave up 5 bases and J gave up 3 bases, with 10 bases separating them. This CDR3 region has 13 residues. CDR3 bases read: TGTGCCAGCAGCAACAGGGTGGACACTGAA. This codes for CASSNRVDTE. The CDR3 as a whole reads CASSNRVDTEAFF. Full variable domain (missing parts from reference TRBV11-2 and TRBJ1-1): EAGVAQSPRYKIIEKRQSVAFWCNPISGHATLYWYQQILGQGPKLLIQFQNNGVVDDSQLPKDRFSAERLKGVDSTLKIQPAKLEDSAVYLCASSNRVDTEAFFGQGTRLTVV.

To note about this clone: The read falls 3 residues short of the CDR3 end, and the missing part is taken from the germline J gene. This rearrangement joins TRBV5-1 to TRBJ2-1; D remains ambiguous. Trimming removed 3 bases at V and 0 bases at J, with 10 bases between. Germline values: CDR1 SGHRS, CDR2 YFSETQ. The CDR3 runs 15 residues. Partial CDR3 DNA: TGCGCCAGCAGCTCACACCACAGCTCCTACAATGAG. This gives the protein CASSSHHSSYNE. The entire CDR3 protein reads CASSSHHSSYNEQFF.

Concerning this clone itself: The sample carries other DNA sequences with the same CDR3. CDR3 sequence reads: CASSPSGQGMAGELFF. Incomplete CDR3 DNA: TGTGCCAGCTCACCGTCGGGACAGGGGATGGCCGGGGAG. The V gene is TRBV18, the J gene TRBJ2-2; 10 nucleotides line up with TRBD1. The read terminates 3 residues ahead of where the CDR3 ends, so the germline J gene completes it. Germline V gene data show CDR1 as KGHSH and CDR2 as LQKENI. This CDR3 is 16 amino acids long. V lost 3 bases and J lost 6; bases outside the gene matches: 7.

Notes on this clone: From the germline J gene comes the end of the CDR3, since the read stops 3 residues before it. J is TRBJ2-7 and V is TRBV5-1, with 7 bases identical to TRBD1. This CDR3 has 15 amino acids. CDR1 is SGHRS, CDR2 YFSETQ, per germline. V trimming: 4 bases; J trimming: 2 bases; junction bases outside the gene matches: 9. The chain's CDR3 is CASSPRQGTAYEQYF. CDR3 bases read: TGCGCCAGCAGCCCTCGACAGGGAACAGCCTACGAG.

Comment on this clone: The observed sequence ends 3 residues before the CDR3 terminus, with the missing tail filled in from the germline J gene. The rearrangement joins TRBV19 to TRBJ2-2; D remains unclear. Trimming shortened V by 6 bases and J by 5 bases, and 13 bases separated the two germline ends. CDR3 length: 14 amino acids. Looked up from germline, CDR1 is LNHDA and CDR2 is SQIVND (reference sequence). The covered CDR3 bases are TGTGCCAGTAGCGAAGGCACGCGGACCGGGGAG. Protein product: CASSEGTRTGE. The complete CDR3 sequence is CASSEGTRTGELFF.